The T cell receptor beta chain described here comes from a study of Graves' ophthalmopathy and Graves' hyperthyroidism (dated by TCRdb to 2017 to 2018). Background on the whole study: Peripheral blood was collected at initial diagnosis, prior to any treatment. To explore V-J signatures distinguishing ophthalmopathy from hyperthyroidism, a discovery set of about a hundred patients (43 ophthalmopathy, around 55 stable hyperthyroidism) was enrolled. T-cell repertoires of thyroid tissue and blood were compared in five or six hyperthyroidism patients. Following sample collection, hyperthyroidism patients were given methimazole at a starting dose of 30 mg daily, and ophthalmopathy patients were given high-dose intravenous methylprednisolone. For independent validation, a separate cohort was made up of fewer than 20 hyperthyroidism patients plus 17 patients who later progressed from hyperthyroidism to ophthalmopathy. The study used signatures of the TCR beta repertoire to tell Graves' ophthalmopathy apart from Graves' hyperthyroidism and to predict which patients would progress to ophthalmopathy. In total, some 140 blood samples were TCR-sequenced: 43 ophthalmopathy, around 75 hyperthyroidism and about 17 hyperthyroidism-to-ophthalmopathy patients. The research as a whole found: Ophthalmopathy was separated from stable hyperthyroidism by the 13-signature model with around 88% sensitivity and around 81% specificity in cross-validation and with 80%/75% in the test set. Most expanded thyroid clonotypes with a frequency above 0.001 also appeared in blood, which suggests that blood repertoires may reflect the immune response in the thyroid. In validation, the model predicted ophthalmopathy progression with 70.59% sensitivity and roughly 72% specificity; 12 predicted patients were CT-confirmed with GO in a median of approximately 6.5 months. No statistical method was used to set the sample size in advance, and the investigators knew which group each participant was assigned to.

Hyperthyroidism was defined as stable when no progression to ophthalmopathy occurred within 18 months of follow-up. Hyperthyroidism patients were newly diagnosed, with disease duration under 2 months, and aged 18 to 65 years. Anyone with other autoimmune diseases, uncontrolled infections, pregnancy or lactation was excluded from the study. Clinical symptoms, serum thyroxine, TRAb, thyroid ultrasound and orbital computed tomography were used for diagnosis. Ficoll-Paque density gradient centrifugation was used to isolate PBMCs from 8.5 to 10 ml of fresh peripheral blood. Total RNA was extracted with Trizol reagent and quality-checked on an Agilent 2100 Bioanalyzer. The CDR3 measures 14 amino acids from cysteine to phenylalanine. Only CDR3 DNA is held: 42 bases, read in frame from base 1. From the germline V gene, CDR1 is SGHTA and CDR2 is FQGNSA. Unmatched junction bases come to 4, with V trimmed by 5 bases and J by 3 bases.

TCR beta CDR3 regions were amplified from RNA transcripts for repertoire sequencing. The first round was an RT-PCR using HTBI primers with the Qiagen OneStep RT-PCR kit, and this first round was followed by a second-round multiplex PCR, then size selection and purification. Libraries were sequenced paired-end with 100 bp reads on an Illumina HiSeq2000. In the original analysis: SOAPnuke was used to process the reads, removing any read that contained adapters or uncalled bases, had a mean Phred below 15, or lacked an exact match to the constant primer or identifier. COPE v1.2.5 was used to merge the high-quality paired reads. Each unique nucleotide sequence was treated as a clonotype, and MiTCR v1.1 was used to align the clonotypes to the IMGT TRB V, D and J references. Only V-J combinations with frequency above 0.0001 were analysed, covering around 99% of repertoires. A TCR clonal expansion and chaos score per V-J combination was defined as the ratio of F50 clonal expansion to chaos observed in the TCRdist matrix. Welch's t-statistics and random forest were used to reduce features to about 14 V-J combinations, which were fed into a naive Bayes classifier. The Morisita-Horn index was used to measure how similar the thyroid and blood repertoires were. TCRdb redid the processing of the public reads, applying fastp at Q25 and MiXCR, and retained in-frame beta chains. Every CDR3 protein is listed once, alongside the most common genes and DNA of its rows. None of the V and J calls come from the authors' own analysis; TCRdb made them. This sample lists some 370,000 distinct CDR3 sequences; approximately 18% were detected once. The ten largest account for 2% to 3% of the sample.

This clonotype was seen repeatedly, ten times or more. It lacks a known antigen. One base away there is no much larger clone; base qualities are not given. This chain joins TRBV7-2 to TRBJ2-5; 9 bases in the junction line up with TRBD1. The sequence derives from an adult woman with stable Graves' hyperthyroidism. Sequenced sample: peripheral blood. CDR3 sequence: CASSPRTGEETQYF. Read as DNA, the sequence is TGTGCCAGCAGCCCTCGGACAGGGGAAGAGACCCAGTACTTC.